These 2 T cell receptor beta chains were sequenced from one sample in a study of T cell repertoires in cytomegalovirus infection. TCRdb reprocessed the reads with MiXCR, giving one entry per CDR3 protein. This sample has 680,000 or so distinct CDR3 sequences, with about 33% found just once. Their target antigens are unknown. Sequences were derived from cultured PBMCs, sampled from culture after CMV antigen stimulation. The source is a human donor in good health (CMV status not recorded). Some clones in this sample may be carry-over from other donors' samples.

The CDR3 reads CASGSTESYEQYF. The CDR3 nucleotides read TGTGCTAGTGGTTCGACAGAATCGTACGAGCAGTACTTC. V usage is TRBV12-5 and J usage is TRBJ2-7; D possibly corresponds to TRBD1 (5 bases). This CDR3 spans 13 amino acids. The V gene lost 4 bases and the J gene lost 4 bases, with 11 bases spanning the gap. Germline V gene sequence: CDR1 LGHNT, CDR2 FRNRAP.

At least ten counts were recorded for this clonotype. The chain employs TRBV7-2 and TRBJ2-7; D perhaps matches TRBD2 (6 bases). V gave up 5 bases and J gave up 9 bases, with 23 bases separating them. Germline V gene sequence: CDR1 SGHTA, CDR2 FQGNSA. The CDR3 runs to 15 residues. The CDR3 region has the DNA TGTGCCAGCAGCCCAGGGACTTACACCTCCGTGGGGCAGTACTTC. Encoded protein: CASSPGTYTSVGQYF.